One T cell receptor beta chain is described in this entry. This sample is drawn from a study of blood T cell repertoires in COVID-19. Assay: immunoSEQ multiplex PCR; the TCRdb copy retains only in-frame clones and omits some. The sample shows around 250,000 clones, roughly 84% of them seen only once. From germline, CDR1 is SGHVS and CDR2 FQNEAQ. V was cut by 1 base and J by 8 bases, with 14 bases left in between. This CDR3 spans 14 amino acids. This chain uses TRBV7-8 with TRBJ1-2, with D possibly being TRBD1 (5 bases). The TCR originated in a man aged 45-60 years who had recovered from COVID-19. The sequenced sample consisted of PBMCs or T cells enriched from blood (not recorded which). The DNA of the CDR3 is TGTGCCAGCAGCTTAGAATCCCGGAACAGGGGCTACACCTTC. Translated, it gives CASSLESRNRGYTF.